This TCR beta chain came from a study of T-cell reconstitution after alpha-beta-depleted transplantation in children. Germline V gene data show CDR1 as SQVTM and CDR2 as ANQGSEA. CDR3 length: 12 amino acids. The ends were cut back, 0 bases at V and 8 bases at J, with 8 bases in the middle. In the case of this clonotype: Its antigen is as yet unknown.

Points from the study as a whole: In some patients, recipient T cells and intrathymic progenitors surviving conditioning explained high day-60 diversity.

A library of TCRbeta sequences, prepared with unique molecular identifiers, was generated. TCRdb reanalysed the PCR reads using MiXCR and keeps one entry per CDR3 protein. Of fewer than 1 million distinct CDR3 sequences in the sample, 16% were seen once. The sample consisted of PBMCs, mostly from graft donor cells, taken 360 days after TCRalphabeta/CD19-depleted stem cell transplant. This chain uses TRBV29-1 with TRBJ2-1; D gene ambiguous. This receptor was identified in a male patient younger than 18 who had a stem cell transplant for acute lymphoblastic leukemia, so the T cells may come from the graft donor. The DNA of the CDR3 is TGCAGCGTTGAAGAGCATGGCTATGAGCAGTTCTTC. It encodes CSVEEHGYEQFF.